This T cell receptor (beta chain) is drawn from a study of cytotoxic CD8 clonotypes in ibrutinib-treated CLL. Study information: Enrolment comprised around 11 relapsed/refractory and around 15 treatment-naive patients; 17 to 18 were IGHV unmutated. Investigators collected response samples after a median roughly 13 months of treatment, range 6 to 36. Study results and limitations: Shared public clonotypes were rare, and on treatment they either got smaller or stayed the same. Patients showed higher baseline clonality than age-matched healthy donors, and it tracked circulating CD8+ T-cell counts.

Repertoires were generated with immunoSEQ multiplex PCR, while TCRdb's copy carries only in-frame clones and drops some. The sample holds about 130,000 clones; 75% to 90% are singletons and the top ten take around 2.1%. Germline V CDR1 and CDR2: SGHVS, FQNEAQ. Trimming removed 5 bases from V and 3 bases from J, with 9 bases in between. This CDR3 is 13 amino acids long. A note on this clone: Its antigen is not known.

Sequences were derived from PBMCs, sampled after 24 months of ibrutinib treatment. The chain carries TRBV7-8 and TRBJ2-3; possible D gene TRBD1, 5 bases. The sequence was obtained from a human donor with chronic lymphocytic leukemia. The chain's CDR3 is CASSTQGTDTQYF. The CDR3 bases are TGTGCCAGCAGCACGCAGGGAACAGATACGCAGTATTTT.